Below, 19 T cell receptor beta chains from the same sample are listed, as sequenced in a study of CD8 T cells in Susac syndrome. The RNA input was roughly 0.45 to 1 ug, and it was reverse transcribed with random hexamers. TCRdb processed the immunoSEQ multiplex PCR reads anew with MiXCR; each CDR3 protein has one entry. The table has about 150,000 distinct CDR3 sequences, 95% to 96% seen once. The material sequenced was CD8+ T cells from PBMCs. These receptors were taken from a human donor with multiple sclerosis.

The chain uses TRBV15 and TRBJ1-1, with D unclear. CDR1 is LNHNV, CDR2 YYDKDF, per germline (reference sequence). The CDR3 is made up of 13 amino acids. The ends were cut back, 4 bases at V and 3 bases at J, with 9 bases in the middle. Here the CDR3 reads CATSKRFDTEAFF. CDR3 in DNA: TGTGCCACCAGCAAGAGGTTTGACACTGAAGCTTTCTTT.

The V call is TRBV4-2, the J call TRBJ2-3; 11 bases agree with TRBD2. Germline lookup yields CDR1 LGHNA and CDR2 YNFKEQ. V dropped 4 bases and J dropped 6; count of bases not matched to a gene: 15. This CDR3 has 18 residues. CDR3 residues: CASSPRLAGPTSIDTQYF. The CDR3 nucleotides read TGTGCCAGCAGCCCTAGACTAGCGGGGCCGACAAGCATTGATACGCAGTATTTT.

The J gene is TRBJ1-1, the V gene TRBV7-9, with D perhaps TRBD1 (5 bases). The length of the CDR3 is 13 residues. Per the germline V gene, CDR1 is SEHNR and CDR2 is FQNEAQ (reference sequence). V gave up 5 bases and J gave up 0 bases, with 7 bases separating them. The CDR3 nucleotides read TGTGCCAGCAGCGAGACAGTGAACACTGAAGCTTTCTTT. This sequence encodes CASSETVNTEAFF.

V is TRBV12-3 or TRBV12-4 and J is TRBJ2-6; the D gene could be TRBD1 or TRBD2 (5 bases each). V lost 7 bases, J lost 0 bases, and 13 bases lay in between. The CDR3 has 16 amino acids. The CDR3: CASTGTPGSGANVLTF. CDR3 DNA: TGTGCCAGCACCGGGACGCCGGGCTCTGGGGCCAACGTCCTGACTTTC.

The chain recombines TRBV13 with TRBJ1-2; 9 bases align to TRBD1. The germline gives CDR1 PRHDT, CDR2 FYEKMQ (reference sequence). V lost 3 bases to trimming and J lost 3 bases; unmatched junction nucleotides: 2. This CDR3 comprises 14 residues. CDR3 sequence reads: CASSLTGGYYGYTF. The DNA for the CDR3 is TGTGCCAGCAGCTTGACAGGGGGGTACTATGGCTACACCTTC.

This clonotype was seen a single time. The chain joins TRBV27 to TRBJ1-6; 7 bases agree with TRBD1. There are 14 residues in the CDR3. The V gene's germline CDR1 is MNHEY and CDR2 SMNVEV (reference sequence). V lost 9 bases and J lost 7; bases outside the gene matches: 9. This chain's CDR3 is CASRGKGGNSPLHF. Written as DNA, the CDR3 is TGTGCCAGTCGGGGTAAAGGGGGCAATTCACCCCTCCACTTT.

The J gene is TRBJ2-1, the V gene TRBV27, with D possibly being TRBD1 (5 bases). This CDR3 contains 13 residues. CDR1 and CDR2 (germline): MNHEY, SMNVEV (reference sequence). Trimming shortened V by 6 bases and J by 8 bases, and 14 bases separated the two germline ends. Written as DNA, the CDR3 is TGTGCCAGCAGGTCCCAGGGATGGGATGAGCAGTTCTTC. Translated, it gives CASRSQGWDEQFF.

This chain joins TRBV2 and TRBJ2-7; possible D gene TRBD1, 6 bases. Trimming took 3 bases from V and 6 from J, leaving 15 bases between them. This CDR3 region has 14 residues. CDR1 and CDR2 (germline): SNHLY, FYNNEI. CDR3 coding DNA: TGTGCCAGCAGTGAGAAACAGGGTTGGGGCGAGCAGTACTTC. It translates to CASSEKQGWGEQYF. Combining the CDR3 with reference TRBV2 and TRBJ2-7 gives the whole variable domain EPEVTQTPSHQVTQMGQEVILRCVPISNHLYFYWYRQILGQKVEFLVSFYNNEISEKSEIFDDQFSVERPDGSNFTLKIRSTKLEDSAMYFCASSEKQGWGEQYFGPGTRLTVT.

V gene TRBV29-1 combines with J gene TRBJ2-5; no firm D call. Trimming removed 6 bases from V and 5 bases from J, with 22 bases in between. This CDR3 comprises 15 residues. Germline CDR1 SQVTM, CDR2 ANQGSEA. CDR3 in amino acids: CSVDSGSASRETQYF. DNA for the CDR3: TGCAGCGTGGATTCCGGGTCCGCTTCGAGGGAGACCCAGTACTTC. The entire variable domain, with the rest obtained from reference TRBV29-1 and TRBJ2-5, is as follows: SAVISQKPSRDICQRGTSLTIQCQVDSQVTMMFWYRQQPGQSLTLIATANQGSEATYESGFVIDKFPISRPNLTFSTLTVSNMSPEDSSIYLCSVDSGSASRETQYFGPGTRLLVL.

The chain carries TRBV6-5 and TRBJ1-1, with D hard to call. In germline, CDR1 is MNHEY, CDR2 SVGAGI. There are 13 residues in the CDR3. Trimming pared 6 bases from V and 1 base from J, leaving 9 bases between. The CDR3 nucleotides read TGTGCCAGCAGGGATGGTGGGAACACTGAAGCTTTCTTT. Protein: CASRDGGNTEAFF.

This chain uses TRBV5-4 with TRBJ2-7; D perhaps matches TRBD1 (6 bases). Looked up from germline, CDR1 is SGHNT and CDR2 is YYREEE (reference sequence). Trimming removed 3 bases at V and 5 bases at J, with 12 bases between. CDR3 size: 13 residues. This CDR3 reads CASSSYRANEQYF. CDR3 DNA: TGTGCCAGCAGCTCATACAGGGCCAACGAGCAGTACTTC.

The chain carries TRBV5-4 and TRBJ2-3; TRBD1 or TRBD2 may be the D gene (5 bases each). The CDR3 is 12 residues long. V lost 4 bases, J lost 7 bases, and 10 bases lay in between. CDR1 and CDR2 (germline): SGHNT, YYREEE (reference sequence). This CDR3 reads CASSQGRHTQYF. The CDR3 DNA reads as TGTGCCAGCAGCCAGGGACGCCATACGCAGTATTTT.

The chain employs TRBV6-2 or TRBV6-3 and TRBJ1-5; tentative D call: TRBD1 (5 bases). V was cut by 5 bases and J by 11 bases, with 19 bases left in between. The CDR3 has 14 residues. Germline loops: CDR1 MNHEY, CDR2 SVGEGT. CDR3 in DNA: TGTGCCAGCAGTGGGATCCAGGGCGGTAGGACCCAGCATTTT. It is translated as CASSGIQGGRTQHF.

V is TRBV30 and J is TRBJ1-1, with D unclear. CDR3 length: 12 residues. Germline-derived CDR1 and CDR2 are GTSNPN and SVGIG (reference sequence). Trimming cost V 2 bases and J 1 base, with 5 bases left between them. CDR3 amino acids: CAWSHGNTEAFF. In DNA form, the CDR3 reads TGTGCCTGGAGTCACGGGAACACTGAAGCTTTCTTT.

The DNA for the CDR3 is TGTGCCAGCAGCCGAGAACTCACAGATACGCAGTATTTT. The encoded protein is CASSRELTDTQYF. The chain carries TRBV5-6 and TRBJ2-3; D uncertain. V dropped 4 bases and J dropped 2 bases, with 8 bases sitting between them. Germline CDR1 reads SGHDT; CDR2 reads YYEEEE. The CDR3 length is 13 residues. Combining the CDR3 with reference TRBV5-6 and TRBJ2-3 gives the whole variable domain DAGVTQSPTHLIKTRGQQVTLRCSPKSGHDTVSWYQQALGQGPQFIFQYYEEEERQRGNFPDRFSGHQFPNYSSELNVNALLLGDSALYLCASSRELTDTQYFGPGTRLTVL.

This chain joins TRBV15 and TRBJ2-6; unclear D gene. Looked up from germline, CDR1 is LNHNV and CDR2 is YYDKDF (reference sequence). The CDR3 is 15 residues long. V dropped 1 base and J dropped 0 bases, with 4 bases sitting between them. The CDR3 protein is CATSRGASGANVLTF. CDR3 bases: TGTGCCACCAGCAGAGGAGCCTCTGGGGCCAACGTCCTGACTTTC. Together with reference TRBV15 and TRBJ2-6, the CDR3 gives the full variable domain: DAMVIQNPRYQVTQFGKPVTLSCSQTLNHNVMYWYQQKSSQAPKLLFHYYDKDFNNEADTPDNFQSRRPNTSFCFLDIRSPGLGDTAMYLCATSRGASGANVLTFGAGSRLTVL.

The V gene is TRBV4-1, the J gene TRBJ2-6; D is perhaps TRBD1 (5 bases). This CDR3 contains 19 residues. The V end lost 3 bases, the J end lost 4 bases, and 22 bases lay between the germline ends. From germline, CDR1 is MGHRA and CDR2 YSYEKL. The CDR3 spells CASSHGRGRVGFGANVLTF. The CDR3 DNA reads TGCGCCAGCAGCCATGGTAGGGGCAGGGTCGGATTCGGGGCCAACGTCCTGACTTTC.

This chain links TRBV20-1 with TRBJ2-3; no reliable D call. Germline V CDR1 and CDR2: DFQATT, SNEGSKA (reference sequence). This CDR3 region has 15 residues. V lost 5 bases to trimming and J lost 2 bases, with 17 bases between them. This chain's CDR3 is CSARVRAEITDTQYF. The CDR3 nucleotides read TGCAGTGCTCGAGTCCGGGCCGAGATCACAGATACGCAGTATTTT.

This chain joins TRBV20-1 and TRBJ1-1; a possible D gene is TRBD1 (5 bases). Trimming left V 0 bases short and J 0 bases short, with 8 bases between. The germline CDR1 and CDR2 sequences are DFQATT and SNEGSKA (reference sequence). The CDR3 is 14 amino acids. CDR3 in DNA: TGCAGTGCTAGAGATCTGGGACTGAACACTGAAGCTTTCTTT. This gives the protein CSARDLGLNTEAFF.